This T cell receptor (beta chain) stems from a study of cytomegalovirus exposure and HLA in healthy donors. Overall study results and limits: Accurate HLA-A and HLA-B prediction from TCR beta sequences was reported for most subjects.

Trimming left V 4 bases short and J 0 bases short, with 12 bases between. This CDR3 has 15 residues. CDR1 is PRHDT and CDR2 is FYEKMQ in the germline V gene (reference sequence). The PCR made use of 60 Vbeta and 13 Jbeta primers. Clones were read by immunoSEQ multiplex PCR, and TCRdb kept only the in-frame ones, dropping some. Here the sample spans about 220,000 clones, about 80% being singletons. For this clone: Its matching antigen is unknown.

This clonotype originated in a young man in good health and CMV-seronegative. Sequencing was carried out using PBMCs. This chain connects TRBV13 to TRBJ1-1, with a tentative D call TRBD1 (6 bases). CDR3 loop: CASSSRGTVNTEAFF. Here the CDR3 DNA reads TGTGCCAGCAGCTCGAGGGGGACGGTGAACACTGAAGCTTTCTTT.